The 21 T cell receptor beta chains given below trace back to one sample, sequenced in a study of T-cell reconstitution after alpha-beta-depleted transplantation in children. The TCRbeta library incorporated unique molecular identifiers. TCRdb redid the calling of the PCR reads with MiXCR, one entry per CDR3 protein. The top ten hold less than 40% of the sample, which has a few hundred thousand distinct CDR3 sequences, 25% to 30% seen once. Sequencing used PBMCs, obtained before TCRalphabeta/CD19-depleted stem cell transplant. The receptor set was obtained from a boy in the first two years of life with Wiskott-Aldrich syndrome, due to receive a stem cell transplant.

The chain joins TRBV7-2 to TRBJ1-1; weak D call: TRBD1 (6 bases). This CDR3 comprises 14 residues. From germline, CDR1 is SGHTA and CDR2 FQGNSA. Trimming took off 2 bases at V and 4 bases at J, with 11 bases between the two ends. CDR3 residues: CASSLYREGTEAFF. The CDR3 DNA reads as TGTGCCAGCAGCTTATACAGGGAGGGCACTGAAGCTTTCTTT.

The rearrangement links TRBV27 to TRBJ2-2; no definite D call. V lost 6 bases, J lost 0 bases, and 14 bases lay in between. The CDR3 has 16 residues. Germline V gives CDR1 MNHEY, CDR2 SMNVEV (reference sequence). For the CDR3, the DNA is TGTGCCAGCAGGGATTTTCTCATGACGAACACCGGGGAGCTGTTTTTT. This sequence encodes CASRDFLMTNTGELFF.

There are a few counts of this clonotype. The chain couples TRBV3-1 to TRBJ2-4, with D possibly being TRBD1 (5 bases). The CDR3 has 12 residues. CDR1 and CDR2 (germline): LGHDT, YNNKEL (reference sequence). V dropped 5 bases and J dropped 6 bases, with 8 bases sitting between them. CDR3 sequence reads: CASSRGGNIQYF. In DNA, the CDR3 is TGTGCCAGCAGCAGGGGCGGAAACATTCAGTACTTC. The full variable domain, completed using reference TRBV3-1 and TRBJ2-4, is DTAVSQTPKYLVTQMGNDKSIKCEQNLGHDTMYWYKQDSKKFLKIMFSYNNKELIINETVPNRFSPKSPDKAHLNLHINSLELGDSAVYFCASSRGGNIQYFGAGTRLSVL.

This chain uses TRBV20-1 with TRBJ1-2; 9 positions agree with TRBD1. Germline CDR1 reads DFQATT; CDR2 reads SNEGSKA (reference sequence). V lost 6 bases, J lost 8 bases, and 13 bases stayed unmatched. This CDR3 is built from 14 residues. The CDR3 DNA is TGCAGTGCCCTTTTTGGGACAGGGTTTTTGGGCTACACCTTC. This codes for CSALFGTGFLGYTF.

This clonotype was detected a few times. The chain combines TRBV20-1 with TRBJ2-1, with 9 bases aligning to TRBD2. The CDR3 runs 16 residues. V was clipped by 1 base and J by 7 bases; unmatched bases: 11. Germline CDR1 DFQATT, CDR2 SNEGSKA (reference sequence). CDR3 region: CSARVGPAGGQNEQFF. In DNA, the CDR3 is TGCAGTGCTAGAGTAGGCCCAGCGGGAGGACAAAATGAGCAGTTCTTC.

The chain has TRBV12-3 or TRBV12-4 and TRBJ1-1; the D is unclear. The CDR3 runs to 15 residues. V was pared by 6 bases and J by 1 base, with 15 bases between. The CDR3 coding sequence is TGTGCCAGCAGGGGAGGGCCGATTAGGAACACTGAAGCTTTCTTT. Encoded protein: CASRGGPIRNTEAFF.

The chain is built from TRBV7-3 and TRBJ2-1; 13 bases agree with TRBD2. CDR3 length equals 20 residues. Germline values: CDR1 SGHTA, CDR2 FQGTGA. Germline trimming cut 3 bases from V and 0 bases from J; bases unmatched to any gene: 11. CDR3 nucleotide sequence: TGTGCCAGCAGCTTGACCGGGACTAGCGGGACCTCTATCTCCTACAATGAGCAGTTCTTC. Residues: CASSLTGTSGTSISYNEQFF.

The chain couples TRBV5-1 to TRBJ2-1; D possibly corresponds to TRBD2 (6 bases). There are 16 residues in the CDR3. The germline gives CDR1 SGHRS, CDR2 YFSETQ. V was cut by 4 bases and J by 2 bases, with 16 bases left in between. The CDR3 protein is CASSAGGSSTYNEQFF. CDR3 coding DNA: TGCGCCAGCAGCGCCGGAGGGTCCTCGACCTACAATGAGCAGTTCTTC. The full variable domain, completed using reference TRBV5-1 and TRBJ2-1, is KAGVTQTPRYLIKTRGQQVTLSCSPISGHRSVSWYQQTPGQGLQFLFEYFSETQRNKGNFPGRFSGRQFSNSRSEMNVSTLELGDSALYLCASSAGGSSTYNEQFFGPGTRLTVL.

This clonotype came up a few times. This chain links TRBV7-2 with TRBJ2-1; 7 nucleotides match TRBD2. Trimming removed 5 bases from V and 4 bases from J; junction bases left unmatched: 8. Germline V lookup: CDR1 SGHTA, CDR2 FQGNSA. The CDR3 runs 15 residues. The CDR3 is CASSGRTSAYNEQFF. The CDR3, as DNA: TGTGCCAGCAGCGGTCGAACTAGCGCATACAATGAGCAGTTCTTC.

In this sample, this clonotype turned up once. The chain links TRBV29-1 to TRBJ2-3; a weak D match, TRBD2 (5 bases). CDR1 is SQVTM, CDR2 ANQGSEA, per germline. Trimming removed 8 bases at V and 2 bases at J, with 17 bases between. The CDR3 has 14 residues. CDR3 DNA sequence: TGCAGCACCCCCGGCCAGACTATCACAGATACGCAGTATTTT. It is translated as CSTPGQTITDTQYF.

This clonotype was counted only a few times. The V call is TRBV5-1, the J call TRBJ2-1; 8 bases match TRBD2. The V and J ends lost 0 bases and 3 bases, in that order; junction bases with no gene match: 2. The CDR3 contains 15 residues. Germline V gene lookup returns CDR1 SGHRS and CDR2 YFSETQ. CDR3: CASSLGLAFYNEQFF. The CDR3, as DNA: TGCGCCAGCAGCTTGGGACTAGCGTTCTACAATGAGCAGTTCTTC.

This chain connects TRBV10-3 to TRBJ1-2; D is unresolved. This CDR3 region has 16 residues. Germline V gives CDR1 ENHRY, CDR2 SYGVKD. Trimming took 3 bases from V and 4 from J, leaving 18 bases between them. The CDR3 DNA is TGTGCCATCAGTGATAGGGAGGCGCGCCCCTTCTATGGCTACACCTTC. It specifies CAISDREARPFYGYTF.

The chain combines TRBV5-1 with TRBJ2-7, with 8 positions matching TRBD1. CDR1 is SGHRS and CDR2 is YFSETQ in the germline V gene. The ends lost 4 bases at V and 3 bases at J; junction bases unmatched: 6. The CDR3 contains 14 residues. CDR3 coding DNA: TGCGCCAGCAGCCCCAGGGGGCAGAGCTACGAGCAGTACTTC. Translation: CASSPRGQSYEQYF.

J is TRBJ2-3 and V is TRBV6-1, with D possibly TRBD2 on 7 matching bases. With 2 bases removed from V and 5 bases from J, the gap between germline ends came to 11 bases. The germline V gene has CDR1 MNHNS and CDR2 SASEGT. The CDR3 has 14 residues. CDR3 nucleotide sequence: TGTGCCAGCAGTGAAAGGGGGGGCCGAGATACGCAGTATTTT. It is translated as CASSERGGRDTQYF.

CDR3 sequence (DNA): TGCAGTGCTAGAATCCTGCCACTCACAGATACGCAGTATTTT. Its translation: CSARILPLTDTQYF. V usage is TRBV20-1 and J usage is TRBJ2-3; D unclear. Germline CDR1 reads DFQATT; CDR2 reads SNEGSKA (reference sequence). V was cut by 2 bases and J by 2 bases, with 11 bases left in between. The CDR3 runs 14 residues.

The CDR3 protein is CASSLVAPSTDTQYF. CDR3 sequence (DNA): TGCGCCAGCAGCTTGGTGGCCCCTAGCACAGATACGCAGTATTTT. The chain has TRBV5-1 and TRBJ2-3; D gene ambiguous. The CDR3 runs 15 residues. The germline CDR1 and CDR2 sequences are SGHRS and YFSETQ. V dropped 0 bases and J dropped 0 bases, with 8 bases sitting between them. Full variable domain (rest looked up from reference TRBV5-1 and TRBJ2-3): KAGVTQTPRYLIKTRGQQVTLSCSPISGHRSVSWYQQTPGQGLQFLFEYFSETQRNKGNFPGRFSGRQFSNSRSEMNVSTLELGDSALYLCASSLVAPSTDTQYFGPGTRLTVL.

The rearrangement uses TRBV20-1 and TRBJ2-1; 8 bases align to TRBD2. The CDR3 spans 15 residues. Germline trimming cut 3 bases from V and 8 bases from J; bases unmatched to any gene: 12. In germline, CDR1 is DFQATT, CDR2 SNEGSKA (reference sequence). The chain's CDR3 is CSASRLGTSIHEQFF. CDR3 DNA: TGCAGTGCTAGCCGGTTGGGGACTAGTATTCATGAGCAGTTCTTC.

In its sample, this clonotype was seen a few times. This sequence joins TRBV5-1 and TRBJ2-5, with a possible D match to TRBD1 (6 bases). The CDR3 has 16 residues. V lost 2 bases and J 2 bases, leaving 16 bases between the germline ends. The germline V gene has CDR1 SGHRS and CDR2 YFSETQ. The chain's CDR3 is CASSLAPGHQQETQYF. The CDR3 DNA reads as TGCGCCAGCAGCTTAGCTCCGGGACACCAACAAGAGACCCAGTACTTC.

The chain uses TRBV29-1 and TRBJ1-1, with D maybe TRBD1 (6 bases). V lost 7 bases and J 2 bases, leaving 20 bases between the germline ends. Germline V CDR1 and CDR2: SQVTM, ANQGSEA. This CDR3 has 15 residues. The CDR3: CSGGVGAGRNTEAFF. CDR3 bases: TGCAGCGGGGGAGTGGGGGCAGGGAGAAACACTGAAGCTTTCTTT.

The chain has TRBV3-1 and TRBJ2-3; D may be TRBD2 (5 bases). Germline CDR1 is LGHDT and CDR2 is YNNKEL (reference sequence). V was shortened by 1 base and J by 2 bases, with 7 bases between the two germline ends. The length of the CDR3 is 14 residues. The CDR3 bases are TGTGCCAGCAGCCAAGGGCGGGCCACAGATACGCAGTATTTT. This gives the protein CASSQGRATDTQYF.

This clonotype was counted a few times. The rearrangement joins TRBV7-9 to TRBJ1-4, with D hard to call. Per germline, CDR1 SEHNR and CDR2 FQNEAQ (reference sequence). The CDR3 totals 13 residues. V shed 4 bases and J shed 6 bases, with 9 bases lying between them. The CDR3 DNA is TGTGCCAGCAGCTCTCAATGGGATGAAAAACTGTTTTTT. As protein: CASSSQWDEKLFF.